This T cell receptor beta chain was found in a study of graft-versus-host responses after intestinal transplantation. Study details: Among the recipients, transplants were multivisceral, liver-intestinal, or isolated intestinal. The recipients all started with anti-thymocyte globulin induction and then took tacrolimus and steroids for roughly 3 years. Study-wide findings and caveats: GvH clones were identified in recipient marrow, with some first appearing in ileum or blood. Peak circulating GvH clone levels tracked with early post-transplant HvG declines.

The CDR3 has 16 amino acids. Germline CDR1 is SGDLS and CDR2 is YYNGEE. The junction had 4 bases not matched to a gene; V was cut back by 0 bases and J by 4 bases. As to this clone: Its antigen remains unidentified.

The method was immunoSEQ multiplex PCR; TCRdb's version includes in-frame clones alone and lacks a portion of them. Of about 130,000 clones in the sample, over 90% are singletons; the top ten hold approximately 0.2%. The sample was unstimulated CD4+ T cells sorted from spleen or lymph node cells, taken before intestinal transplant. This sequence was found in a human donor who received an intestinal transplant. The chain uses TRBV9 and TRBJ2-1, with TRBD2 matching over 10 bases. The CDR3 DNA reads TGTGCCAGCAGCGTAGGAGGACTAGCGGTTTACAATGAGCAGTTCTTC. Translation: CASSVGGLAVYNEQFF.